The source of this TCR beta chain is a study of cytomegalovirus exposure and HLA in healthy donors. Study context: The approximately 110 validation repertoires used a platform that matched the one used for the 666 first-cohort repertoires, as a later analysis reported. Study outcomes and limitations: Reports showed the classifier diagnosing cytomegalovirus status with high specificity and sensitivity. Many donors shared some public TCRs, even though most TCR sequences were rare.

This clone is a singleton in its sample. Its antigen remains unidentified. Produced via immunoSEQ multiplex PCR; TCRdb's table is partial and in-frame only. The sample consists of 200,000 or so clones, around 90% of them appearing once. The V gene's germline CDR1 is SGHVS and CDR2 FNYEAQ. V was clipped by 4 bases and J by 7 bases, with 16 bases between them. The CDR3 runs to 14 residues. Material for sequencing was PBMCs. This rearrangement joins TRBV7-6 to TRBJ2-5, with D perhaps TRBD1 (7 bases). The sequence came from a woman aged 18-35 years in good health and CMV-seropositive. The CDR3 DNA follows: TGTGCCAGCAGCTATCAAGGGCAGGGGGGGACCCAGTACTTC. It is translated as CASSYQGQGGTQYF.